This record concerns one T cell receptor beta chain sequence. Its recognized antigen is unknown. Base-call qualities are not available, and no considerably larger clone is one nucleotide away. The germline V gene (reference sequence) specifies SEHNR as CDR1 and FQNEAQ as CDR2. There are 16 amino acids in the CDR3, from cysteine to phenylalanine inclusive. Only CDR3 DNA remains: 48 bases, in frame from the first base. V loses 5 bases at its end and J loses 5 bases; junction bases beyond the gene matches: 14. This was a case-control study nested in a cohort of healthcare workers in London, UK, who had nasopharyngeal swab PCR tests and blood samples taken every week. Healthcare workers were recruited during the week of the UK lockdown, between 23 and 31 March 2020, and followed weekly for up to roughly 15 weeks. These data originate in a study of early T cells in non-severe SARS-CoV-2 infection (dated by TCRdb to the early 2020s). About the full investigation: Because TCR sequencing was done on bulk RNA from unsorted whole blood, the alpha and beta chains could not be paired.

Libraries came from 5' RACE. The reads were generated on a NextSeq 500. Unique molecular identifiers were attached to individual cDNA molecules in the TCR library protocol so that sequencing error and PCR bias could be corrected. Sequencing covered both TCR alpha and beta chains, and within each sample the abundances of alpha and beta sequences were tightly co-correlated. For the original study's pipeline: V gene, J gene and CDR3 annotation of TCR sequences was performed with Decombinator V4. Expanded TCRs were defined as changing significantly between any two time points under a Poisson model with p below 0.0001. TCR abundances were normalised to the total number of TCRs sequenced per sample and expressed as counts per million. MAIT TCRs were defined by TRAV1-2 paired with TRAJ12, TRAJ20 or TRAJ33, and iNKT TCRs by TRAV10 paired with TRAJ18. A search of VDJdb, accessed on 1 November 2021, was run for TCRs annotated to CMV, EBV and SARS-CoV-2, with TCRs annotated for multiple antigens excluded. In TCRdb, the public reads were trimmed at Q25 with fastp and aligned with MiXCR, with productive beta chains retained. Rows merge per CDR3 protein into single entries with the most common DNA and genes. These V and J calls rely on TCRdb rather than the paper's analysis. The sample records some 96,000 distinct CDR3 sequences, approximately 9.9% of which are singletons. Approximately 4.5% of the sample is held by the ten biggest clonotypes.

Results and caveats for the whole study, not just this receptor: VDJdb matching was skewed toward anti-spike CD8 responses and likely underestimated virus-specific expansions, missing private and CD4 specificities.

This receptor was taken from an adult who was a healthcare worker with PCR-confirmed SARS-CoV-2 infection or an uninfected control (not recorded which). The chain is assembled from TRBV7-9 and TRBJ2-7; TRBD2 matches 8 bases in the middle. Here the sequenced sample was whole blood, taken at baseline. The DNA is as follows: TGTGCCAGCAGCACTAGCGGTATCCGGGAGTACAACGAGCAGTACTTC. This codes for CASSTSGIREYNEQYF.